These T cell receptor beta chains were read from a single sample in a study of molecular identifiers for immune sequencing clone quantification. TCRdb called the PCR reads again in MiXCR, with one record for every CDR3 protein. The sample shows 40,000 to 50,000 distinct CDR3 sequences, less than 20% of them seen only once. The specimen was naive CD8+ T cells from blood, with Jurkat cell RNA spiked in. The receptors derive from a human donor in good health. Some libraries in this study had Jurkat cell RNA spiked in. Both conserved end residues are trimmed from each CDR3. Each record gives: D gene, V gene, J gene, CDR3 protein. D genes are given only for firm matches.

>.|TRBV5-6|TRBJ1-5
ASSLAASNQPQH
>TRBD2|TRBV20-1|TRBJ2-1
SPLRGGGDINEQF
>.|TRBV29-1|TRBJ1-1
SVEDFEAF
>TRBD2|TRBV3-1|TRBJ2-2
ASSQASGLAGEITGELF
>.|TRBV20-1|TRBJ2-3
SATVQNTDTQY
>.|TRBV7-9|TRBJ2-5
ASSILLTETQY
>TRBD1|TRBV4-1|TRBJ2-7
ASSQGPGQLPYEQY
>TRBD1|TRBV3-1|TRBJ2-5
ASSQDLTGTGVYQETQY
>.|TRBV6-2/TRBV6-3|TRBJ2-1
ASSYYRAGYNEQF
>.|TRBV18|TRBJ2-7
ASSTQPREGYEQY
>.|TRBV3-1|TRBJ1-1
ASSPRIGLPQAPEAF
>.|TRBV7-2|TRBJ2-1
ASSPLYGGHEQF
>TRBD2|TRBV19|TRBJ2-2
ASSTTSGPTGELF
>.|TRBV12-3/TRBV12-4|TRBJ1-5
ASSGPGSSNQPQH
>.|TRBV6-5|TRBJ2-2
ASSYSDVGTSRELF
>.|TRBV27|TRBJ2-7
ASSPASGTAYEQY
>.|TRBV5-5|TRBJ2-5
ASSFFGEVETQY
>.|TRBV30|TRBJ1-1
AWSVSGSTEAF
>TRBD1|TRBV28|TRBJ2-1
ASSGTVRYNEQF
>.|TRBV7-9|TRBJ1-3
ASSLADTSGNTIY
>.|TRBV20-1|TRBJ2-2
SARVSGSGYTGELF
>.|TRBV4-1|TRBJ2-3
ASSQPAGATDTQY
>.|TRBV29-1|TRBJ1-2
SVAGGPRYGYT
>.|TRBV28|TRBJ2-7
ASSLSGVSYEQY
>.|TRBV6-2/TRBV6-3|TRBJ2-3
ASSNRDTDTQY
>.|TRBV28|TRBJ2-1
ASSLRTYSIYNEQF
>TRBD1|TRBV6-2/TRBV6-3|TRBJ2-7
ASTPRTGSYEQY
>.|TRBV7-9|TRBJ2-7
ASSFLPDGGMYEQY
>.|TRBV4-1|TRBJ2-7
ASSQVSTDSSYEQY
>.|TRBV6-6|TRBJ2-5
ASGGGWRETQY
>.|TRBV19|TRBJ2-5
ASSIDLRGSETQY
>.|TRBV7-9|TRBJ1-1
AIFLLAEAF
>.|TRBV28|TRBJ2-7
ASSSDRSYEQY
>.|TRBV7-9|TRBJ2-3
ASSAPIPDTQY
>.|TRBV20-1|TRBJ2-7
SAPRFSSDNSYEQY
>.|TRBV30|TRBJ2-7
AWSVRGLLSGLL
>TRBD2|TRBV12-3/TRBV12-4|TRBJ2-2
ATTAGSHTGELF
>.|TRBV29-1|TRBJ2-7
SVLLRDGSLKQY
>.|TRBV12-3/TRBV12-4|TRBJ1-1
ASSPGTIEAF
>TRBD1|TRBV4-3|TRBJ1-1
ASSQSPGTGDTEAF
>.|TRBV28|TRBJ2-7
TSSWFGRLQASSYDQY